These T cell receptor beta chains were read from a single sample in a study of blood T cell repertoires in COVID-19. Generated by immunoSEQ multiplex PCR, the TCRdb table keeps only in-frame clones and is missing some. The sample consists of roughly 300,000 clones, roughly 90% of them appearing once. What was sequenced was PBMCs or T cells enriched from blood (not recorded which). All receptors derive from a woman under 40 who had recovered from COVID-19. Both conserved end residues are part of each CDR3. The D gene is left open where the match is weak. Clone size is stated in some rows and not others, as once, few, many or a class when expanded.

d_call	v_call	j_call	clone_size	cdr3_nt	cdr3_aa
-	TRBV2	TRBJ2-7	-	TGTGCCAGCAGTGAAGGACGCAGGGTGAAGTACGAGCAGTACTTC	CASSEGRRVKYEQYF
-	TRBV7-9	TRBJ2-7	once	TGTGCCAGCAGCTTAGGGGGGGGCTCCCTCTACGAGCAGTACTTC	CASSLGGGSLYEQYF
-	TRBV20-1	TRBJ1-2	-	TGCAGTGCTAGAGATCTGGGCTCACAGTTC	CSARDLGSQF
-	TRBV6-5	TRBJ2-1	-	TGTGCCAGCAGCACCTTAGCGGCCACCTACAATGAGCAGTTCTTC	CASSTLAATYNEQFF
-	TRBV5-1	TRBJ1-2	-	TGCGCCAGCAGCTTAGGACAGCCGAACTATGGCTACACCTTC	CASSLGQPNYGYTF
-	TRBV19	TRBJ1-2	-	TGTGCCAGTAGTCCTATACAGGCCGGTGGGTATGGCTACACCTTC	CASSPIQAGGYGYTF
TRBD1	TRBV30	TRBJ1-1	-	TGTGCCTGGAGTGGCGGACAGGTGAACACTGAAGCTTTCTTT	CAWSGGQVNTEAFF
TRBD1	TRBV5-4	TRBJ1-2	once	TGTGCCAGCAGCTTGGACAGGGGGTCCTATGGCTACACCTTC	CASSLDRGSYGYTF
-	TRBV3-1/TRBV3-2	TRBJ1-2	-	TGTGCCAGCAGGGAGAGGGAGGGGAGGAACTATGGCTACACCTTC	CASREREGRNYGYTF
-	TRBV21-1	TRBJ1-5	-	TGTGCCAGCATCCCCTCGGGACAGAATAGCAATCAGCCCCAGCATTTT	CASIPSGQNSNQPQHF
TRBD1	TRBV18	TRBJ2-7	once	TGTGCCAGCTCACAACTCCCGGGACAGGGGGACGAGCAGTACTTC	CASSQLPGQGDEQYF
-	TRBV19	TRBJ2-3	-	TGTGCCAGTAGTATCCAGGCCACCACAGATACGCAGTATTTT	CASSIQATTDTQYF
-	TRBV5-1	TRBJ1-1	-	TGCGCCAGCAGCTTGTGGTCAATCGAGGACACTGAAGCTTTCTTT	CASSLWSIEDTEAFF
-	TRBV5-1	TRBJ2-3	-	TGCGCCAGCAGCCGGGACATTAGCACAGATACGCAGTATTTT	CASSRDISTDTQYF
TRBD1	TRBV7-9	TRBJ1-2	-	TGTGCCAGCAGCAAGGACAGGGGAATGAACGGCTACACCTTC	CASSKDRGMNGYTF
-	TRBV10-3	TRBJ1-1	-	TGTGCCATCAGTGAGGGATACAGGAACACTGAAGCTTTCTTT	CAISEGYRNTEAFF
TRBD1	TRBV3-1/TRBV3-2	TRBJ1-4	-	TGTGCCAGCAGCAAAGTGGGACAGCGCCCGGGAAAACTGTTTTTT	CASSKVGQRPGKLFF
-	TRBV16	TRBJ2-5	-	TGTGCCAGCAGCCACAACTACGAGACCCAGTACTTC	CASSHNYETQYF
-	TRBV3-1/TRBV3-2	TRBJ2-3	-	TGTGCCAGCAGCCAAATGGACACGACGCAGTATTTT	CASSQMDTTQYF
TRBD1	TRBV3-1/TRBV3-2	TRBJ1-4	-	TGTGCCAGCAGTCCAATTTTGACAGGGGATTATGAAAAACTGTTTTTT	CASSPILTGDYEKLFF
TRBD1	TRBV5-1	TRBJ2-1	-	TGCGCCAGCAGCCTGACAGGGGCAAACAATGAGCAGTTCTTC	CASSLTGANNEQFF
-	TRBV24-1	TRBJ1-4	-	TGTGCCACCACTCCTTGGGGGTTGGACATTCCAGGGGTAGTTAATGAAAAACTGTTTTTT	CATTPWGLDIPGVVNEKLFF
-	TRBV5-1	TRBJ1-5	-	TGCGCCAGCAGCTTGGGGGGCAGGAATCAGCCCCAGCATTTT	CASSLGGRNQPQHF
TRBD1	TRBV18	TRBJ1-1	-	TGTGCCAGCTCACAGGGGGCGGACACTGAAGCTTTCTTT	CASSQGADTEAFF
TRBD1	TRBV11-3	TRBJ2-5	-	TGTGCCAGCAGCTTGGGACAGGCTGGGGAGACCCAGTACTTC	CASSLGQAGETQYF
TRBD2	TRBV11-2	TRBJ2-3	few	TGTGCCAGCAGGCGAGGGGACCTAGCGGGGCGCACAGATACGCAGTATTTT	CASRRGDLAGRTDTQYF
-	TRBV25-1	TRBJ2-3	-	TGTGCCAGCAGTGAGCAGGTGGTAGATACGCAGTATTTT	CASSEQVVDTQYF
-	TRBV10-1	TRBJ1-5	-	TGCGCCAGCAGTGAGTATTTGGGGGGAGGGCAGCCCCAGCATTTT	CASSEYLGGGQPQHF
-	TRBV5-5	TRBJ2-3	-	TGTGCCAGCAGTCGTGACATATCGGGCACAGATACGCAGTATTTT	CASSRDISGTDTQYF
TRBD1	TRBV10-3	TRBJ2-7	-	TGTGCCATCAGGGCCGGGACAGGGAACTCCTACGAGCAGTACTTC	CAIRAGTGNSYEQYF
TRBD1	TRBV5-6	TRBJ2-2	-	TGTGCCAGCAGCACCGGGACAGCGAACACCGGGGAGCTGTTTTTT	CASSTGTANTGELFF
-	TRBV25-1	TRBJ1-1	-	TGTGCCAGCAGTGAAACTAAGTCACGAGGAGCTTTCTTT	CASSETKSRGAFF
-	TRBV11-3	TRBJ2-2	-	TGTGCCAGCAGCTCCGCACAGGGGACTAGGATGGCCGGGGAGCTGTTTTTT	CASSSAQGTRMAGELFF
-	TRBV5-8	TRBJ2-7	once	TGTGCCAGCAGCCCCTATGCGAGGGCCCACGAGCAGTACTTC	CASSPYARAHEQYF
-	TRBV7-9	TRBJ1-1	-	TGTGCCAGCAGCGACCTTGGACAGAACACTGAAGCTTTCTTT	CASSDLGQNTEAFF
-	TRBV27	TRBJ2-2	-	TGTGCCAGCAGTTTATCCACGAACACCGGGGAGCTGTTTTTT	CASSLSTNTGELFF
TRBD1	TRBV11-2	TRBJ2-7	-	TGTGCCAGCAGCTTAGAAAACAGGGGGTCCTACGAGCAGTACTTC	CASSLENRGSYEQYF
-	TRBV21-1	TRBJ1-5	-	TGTGCCAGCAGCAAAGGCGCGCTACAGGGGAATCAGCCCCAGCATTTT	CASSKGALQGNQPQHF
-	TRBV28	TRBJ1-2	once	TGTGCCAGCAGTCGGGAGAACTATGGCTACACCTTC	CASSRENYGYTF
-	TRBV2	TRBJ1-2	-	TGTGCCAGCAGGGTCGACAGCTTAGCTAACTATGGCTACACCTTC	CASRVDSLANYGYTF
TRBD1	TRBV5-1	TRBJ1-4	-	TGCGCCAGCAGCTCCGAGACAGGGTCTAATGAAAAACTGTTTTTT	CASSSETGSNEKLFF
-	TRBV28	TRBJ1-2	-	TGTGCCAGCCACTCGCGAGGCCGATATGGCTACACCTTC	CASHSRGRYGYTF
TRBD1	TRBV27	TRBJ2-4	-	TGTGCCAGCAAGGGGGTTAGGGACAGGGGGAACATTCAGTACTTC	CASKGVRDRGNIQYF
TRBD1	TRBV7-7	TRBJ1-3	-	TGTGCCAGCAGCTTAGGGCAGGGGGCTGGAAACACCATATATTTT	CASSLGQGAGNTIYF
-	TRBV12-5	TRBJ2-7	-	TGTGCTAGTGGTTTGGTCAGGGCCTACGAGCAGTACTTC	CASGLVRAYEQYF
-	TRBV5-1	TRBJ2-7	-	TGCGCCAGCAGCGAGGACTTAGCCTACGAGCAGTACTTC	CASSEDLAYEQYF
TRBD2	TRBV6-5	TRBJ2-5	-	TGTGCCAGCAGCCAGGCGGGAGGGAAGACCCAGTACTTC	CASSQAGGKTQYF
TRBD1	TRBV5-1	TRBJ1-6	-	TGCGCCAGCAGCTTCGGGACAGGGGGAACGGATTCACCCCTCCACTTT	CASSFGTGGTDSPLHF
-	TRBV9	TRBJ1-5	-	TGTGCCAGCAGCTACGGGACAAATAGCAATCAGCCCCAGCATTTT	CASSYGTNSNQPQHF
TRBD1	TRBV19	TRBJ1-4	-	TGTGCCAGTAGTATCTTCGGGACAGGGGATGAAAAACTGTTTTTT	CASSIFGTGDEKLFF
-	TRBV19	TRBJ2-3	-	TGTGCCAGTAGTGTATTACAGGGATCCACAGATACGCAGTATTTT	CASSVLQGSTDTQYF